This entry lists 29 T cell receptor beta chains sequenced from one sample in a study of cytomegalovirus exposure and HLA in healthy donors. Clones were sequenced by immunoSEQ multiplex PCR, and TCRdb holds only the in-frame ones, with some missing. Of 260,000 or so clones in the sample, 80% to 90% were seen once. The sequencing input was PBMCs. The receptors shown here come from a man between 18 and 29 years old in good health and CMV-seronegative.

The V and J genes are TRBV4-1 and TRBJ2-7; 7 bases line up with TRBD2. The CDR3 spans 14 residues. Germline CDR1 reads MGHRA; CDR2 reads YSYEKL. V lost 0 bases to trimming and J lost 5 bases; unmatched junction nucleotides: 4. The CDR3 coding sequence is TGCGCCAGCAGCCAAGAGGGAGGGCAGAACGAGCAGTACTTC. Translation gives CASSQEGGQNEQYF.

This rearrangement joins TRBV4-1 to TRBJ1-6, with TRBD1 as a possible D gene (5 bases). V was pared by 2 bases and J by 5 bases, with 10 bases between. Germline loops: CDR1 MGHRA, CDR2 YSYEKL. This CDR3 is 15 amino acids long. The CDR3 loop is CASSQLGGDNSPLHF. DNA for the CDR3: TGCGCCAGCAGCCAACTCGGAGGGGATAATTCACCCCTCCACTTT.

J is TRBJ1-4 and V is TRBV6-1; D is undetermined. Germline values: CDR1 MNHNS, CDR2 SASEGT. CDR3 length: 14 amino acids. Between the trimmed V and J ends, which lost 7 bases and 0 bases, there was a span of 9 bases. The CDR3 DNA reads TGTGCCAGCATGGAGGGTACAACTAATGAAAAACTGTTTTTT. This sequence encodes CASMEGTTNEKLFF.

The chain joins TRBV4-3 to TRBJ2-3, with 7 bases lining up with TRBD2. The CDR3 consists of 16 residues. Unmatched junction bases numbered 7, after V lost 0 bases and J lost 4 bases. Germline V CDR1 and CDR2: LGHNA, YSLEER. For the CDR3, the DNA is TGCGCCAGCAGCCAAGATCCAGGGAGGGGCCCAGATACGCAGTATTTT. The encoded protein is CASSQDPGRGPDTQYF.

V gene TRBV9 combines with J gene TRBJ2-5; TRBD1 is a possible D gene (6 bases). The CDR3 sequence is 14 residues long. V was shortened by 8 bases and J by 5 bases, with 19 bases between the two germline ends. The germline V gene has CDR1 SGDLS and CDR2 YYNGEE. The CDR3 DNA is TGTGCCAGATTCGGGACATTTGAAGGGGAGACCCAGTACTTC. This encodes CARFGTFEGETQYF.

This clone has only a few counts. The chain couples TRBV29-1 to TRBJ1-2; unclear D gene. Germline assignment: CDR1 SQVTM and CDR2 ANQGSEA. The CDR3 is 11 residues long. The V end lost 3 bases, the J end lost 6 bases, and 8 bases lay between the germline ends. The CDR3 spells CSVESEDGYTF. The CDR3 coding sequence is TGCAGCGTTGAGTCAGAGGATGGCTACACCTTC.

The chain carries TRBV9 and TRBJ2-5, with D possibly TRBD2 on 6 matching bases. Germline CDR1 and CDR2: SGDLS and YYNGEE. The CDR3 runs 15 residues. The germline V and J ends were trimmed by 3 bases and 7 bases, with 19 bases remaining between them. Here the CDR3 DNA reads TGTGCCAGCAGCGCGACACCGACTAGACGGGGGACCCAGTACTTC. This encodes CASSATPTRRGTQYF.

The genes are TRBV7-8 and TRBJ2-7, with D possibly TRBD2 on 6 matching bases. This CDR3 is built from 17 residues. V was clipped by 2 bases and J by 5 bases, with 22 bases between them. The V gene's germline CDR1 is SGHVS and CDR2 FQNEAQ. The CDR3 DNA is TGTGCCAGCAGCTTATTAGGGAGGTTTAGGGAAGGCGACGAGCAGTACTTC. This encodes CASSLLGRFREGDEQYF. The full variable domain, completed using reference TRBV7-8 and TRBJ2-7, is GAGVSQSPRYKVAKRGQDVALRCDPISGHVSLFWYQQALGQGPEFLTYFQNEAQLDKSGLPSDRFFAERPEGSVSTLKIQRTQQEDSAVYLCASSLLGRFREGDEQYFGPGTRLTVT.

The chain is built from TRBV28 and TRBJ1-5, with a weak D call TRBD1 (5 bases). Trimming shortened V by 5 bases and J by 7 bases, and 9 bases separated the two germline ends. CDR1 is MDHEN, CDR2 SYDVKM, per germline. CDR3 length: 12 amino acids. This CDR3 reads CASSETGQPQHF. CDR3 nucleotides: TGTGCCAGCAGTGAAACAGGACAGCCCCAGCATTTT.

The V call is TRBV9, the J call TRBJ2-5; D may be TRBD2 (5 bases). The CDR3 has 15 residues. V was clipped by 4 bases and J by 4 bases, with 17 bases between them. In germline, CDR1 is SGDLS, CDR2 YYNGEE. CDR3 DNA sequence: TGTGCCAGCAGCCTTCCGGGCCGGGGTCGAGAGACCCAGTACTTC. Amino acids: CASSLPGRGRETQYF.

V usage is TRBV6-5 and J usage is TRBJ1-2; the match to TRBD1 covers 8 bases. This CDR3 has 13 amino acids. The germline gives CDR1 MNHEY, CDR2 SVGAGI. Germline trimming cut 6 bases from V and 6 bases from J; bases unmatched to any gene: 6. Here the CDR3 reads CASRRQGLDGYTF. CDR3 coding DNA: TGTGCCAGCAGGAGACAGGGGTTGGATGGCTACACCTTC.

J is TRBJ2-1 and V is TRBV10-2; 10 positions agree with TRBD2. The CDR3 has 14 residues. V was pared by 9 bases and J by 3 bases, with 5 bases of the junction left unmatched. The germline gives CDR1 WSHSY, CDR2 SAAADI. CDR3 amino acids: CASALAGIYNEQFF. The CDR3 region has the DNA TGCGCCAGTGCACTAGCGGGGATCTACAATGAGCAGTTCTTC.

The J gene is TRBJ1-1, the V gene TRBV7-2; TRBD1 is a possible D gene (5 bases). With 0 bases removed from V and 5 bases from J, the gap between germline ends came to 16 bases. Germline lookup yields CDR1 SGHTA and CDR2 FQGNSA. The CDR3 is 16 amino acids. DNA of the CDR3: TGTGCCAGCAGCTTAGCGGGGCAGGGTGGGTGGACTGAAGCTTTCTTT. It specifies CASSLAGQGGWTEAFF.

This sequence joins TRBV19 and TRBJ2-7; TRBD1 might be the D (6 bases). CDR3 length equals 14 residues. CDR1 is LNHDA and CDR2 is SQIVND in the germline V gene (reference sequence). V dropped 1 base and J dropped 0 bases, with 7 bases sitting between them. CDR3 DNA: TGTGCCAGTAGTATAGGGACAGTCTCCTACGAGCAGTACTTC. It yields the protein CASSIGTVSYEQYF.

The rearrangement joins TRBV19 to TRBJ1-3; D not resolved. The CDR3 is made up of 14 amino acids. Germline CDR1 reads LNHDA; CDR2 reads SQIVND (reference sequence). The V end was cut by 9 bases, the J end by 0 bases, with 12 bases between. The CDR3: CASKVQNSGNTIYF. CDR3 sequence (DNA): TGTGCCAGCAAGGTACAGAACTCTGGAAACACCATATATTTT.

V usage is TRBV2 and J usage is TRBJ1-1, with 10 bases fitting TRBD1. CDR3 length: 13 residues. The V gene end was trimmed by 9 bases and the J gene end by 10 bases; junction bases not matched to a gene: 11. Germline CDR1 SNHLY, CDR2 FYNNEI. The CDR3 DNA reads TGTGCCAGTGGTCTTACCGGGACAGGGGCAGCTTTCTTT. This translates into CASGLTGTGAAFF.

The V gene is TRBV7-3, the J gene TRBJ2-2; D remains unclear. This CDR3 has 11 amino acids. Per the germline V gene, CDR1 is SGHTA and CDR2 is FQGTGA. Trimming stripped 4 bases from V and 8 bases from J, with 5 bases between. In DNA, the CDR3 is TGTGCCAGCAGCTCCAGTGGGGAGCTGTTTTTT. The encoded protein is CASSSSGELFF. The entire variable domain, with the rest obtained from reference TRBV7-3 and TRBJ2-2, is as follows: GAGVSQTPSNKVTEKGKYVELRCDPISGHTALYWYRQSLGQGPEFLIYFQGTGAADDSGLPNDRFFAVRPEGSVSTLKIQRTERGDSAVYLCASSSSGELFFGEGSRLTVL.

The J gene is TRBJ2-7, the V gene TRBV6-1; a possible D gene is TRBD1 (7 bases). Trimming stripped 5 bases from V and 2 bases from J, with 13 bases between. This CDR3 contains 14 residues. Germline V gives CDR1 MNHNS, CDR2 SASEGT. The CDR3 nucleotides read TGTGCCAGCAGTCGACAGGGAGGTGCCTACGAGCAGTACTTC. This codes for CASSRQGGAYEQYF.

The chain couples TRBV27 to TRBJ1-1; 8 positions agree with TRBD1. The ends lost 7 bases at V and 1 base at J; junction bases unmatched: 5. The germline CDR1 and CDR2 sequences are MNHEY and SMNVEV (reference sequence). The CDR3 is made up of 14 amino acids. In DNA form, the CDR3 reads TGTGCCAGCAATCGACAGGGGCCGAACACTGAAGCTTTCTTT. Amino acid sequence: CASNRQGPNTEAFF.

The CDR3 loop is CASSLVPASLRSEELFF. The CDR3 bases are TGCGCCAGCAGCTTGGTTCCGGCTAGTTTACGTTCGGAGGAGCTGTTTTTT. This rearrangement joins TRBV5-1 to TRBJ2-2; D unclear. The CDR3 has 17 residues. V shed 0 bases and J shed 10 bases, with 22 bases lying between them. Germline values: CDR1 SGHRS, CDR2 YFSETQ.

The V and J genes are TRBV11-3 and TRBJ2-3, with 10 bases that match TRBD1. Germline V gene data show CDR1 as SGHNT and CDR2 as YENEEA. The CDR3 has 16 residues. Trimming at V came to 4 bases and at J to 5 bases, leaving 9 bases not matched to a gene. The chain's CDR3 is CASSSRGQGNRDTQYF. CDR3 bases: TGTGCCAGCAGCTCAAGGGGACAGGGGAATAGAGATACGCAGTATTTT.

This rearrangement joins TRBV6-5 to TRBJ2-7, with TRBD1 matching over 7 bases. The germline V gene has CDR1 MNHEY and CDR2 SVGAGI. The CDR3 covers 13 residues. After removal of 6 bases from V and 5 bases from J, the junction contained 7 bases not matched to a gene. CDR3 sequence (DNA): TGTGCCAGCAGGGACAGGCCCAACAACGAGCAGTACTTC. It is translated as CASRDRPNNEQYF.

This clone was recorded once. CDR3 DNA sequence: TGTGCCAGCTTAGGGGTAGGGACCGGGGAGCTGTTTTTT. Translating gives CASLGVGTGELFF. The chain recombines TRBV9 with TRBJ2-2, with a weak D call TRBD1 (5 bases). The V end was cut by 7 bases, the J end by 5 bases, with 12 bases between. The germline gives CDR1 SGDLS, CDR2 YYNGEE. The CDR3 length is 13 residues.

The chain couples TRBV29-1 to TRBJ2-7; TRBD2 aligns across 10 bases. Per germline, CDR1 SQVTM and CDR2 ANQGSEA. The ends lost 5 bases at V and 3 bases at J; junction bases unmatched: 1. This CDR3 has 12 amino acids. The CDR3 DNA reads TGCAGCGTTCTAGCGGGAGACTACGAGCAGTACTTC. It translates to CSVLAGDYEQYF.

This rearrangement joins TRBV9 to TRBJ2-7; D uncertain. CDR1 is SGDLS, CDR2 YYNGEE, per germline. This CDR3 is built from 16 residues. With 0 bases removed from V and 3 bases from J, the gap between germline ends came to 16 bases. This CDR3 is CASSVGATETYYEQYF. The CDR3 coding sequence is TGTGCCAGCAGCGTAGGGGCCACTGAAACGTACTACGAGCAGTACTTC.

The chain has TRBV27 and TRBJ2-7, with 8 bases aligning to TRBD1. The germline V gene encodes CDR1 MNHEY and CDR2 SMNVEV (reference sequence). V was clipped by 5 bases and J by 2 bases; unmatched bases: 8. This CDR3 is built from 15 residues. The CDR3: CASSPRTGTPYEQYF. The CDR3 DNA is TGTGCCAGCAGTCCCCGGACAGGGACCCCCTACGAGCAGTACTTC.

V is TRBV30 and J is TRBJ1-2; perhaps TRBD1 as D (5 bases). This CDR3 spans 13 amino acids. Trimming took 0 bases from V and 4 from J, leaving 9 bases between them. Looked up from germline, CDR1 is GTSNPN and CDR2 is SVGIG (reference sequence). The CDR3 DNA follows: TGTGCCTGGAGTGTATCGGGGGGCTATGGCTACACCTTC. Its protein product is CAWSVSGGYGYTF.

The gene calls are TRBV19 and TRBJ2-7; 10 nucleotides agree with TRBD2. After removal of 5 bases from V and 6 bases from J, the junction contained 4 bases not matched to a gene. Germline V CDR1 and CDR2: LNHDA, SQIVND (reference sequence). The CDR3 is 13 amino acids. CDR3 sequence reads: CASSSSGSGEQYF. The CDR3 DNA sequence: TGTGCCAGTAGTTCTAGCGGGAGTGGCGAGCAGTACTTC.

CDR3 in amino acids: CASRLRTDYNSPLHF. Here the CDR3 DNA reads TGTGCCAGCAGACTCAGGACAGATTATAATTCACCCCTCCACTTT. The gene calls are TRBV7-2 and TRBJ1-6; TRBD1 might be the D (6 bases). Germline lookup yields CDR1 SGHTA and CDR2 FQGNSA. Deletions cut 6 bases from V and 4 bases from J, with 13 bases between. The CDR3 has 15 residues. Drawing the rest from reference TRBV7-2 and TRBJ1-6, the complete variable domain is GAGVSQSPSNKVTEKGKDVELRCDPISGHTALYWYRQSLGQGLEFLIYFQGNSAPDKSGLPSDRFSAERTGGSVSTLTIQRTQQEDSAVYLCASRLRTDYNSPLHFGNGTRLTVT.